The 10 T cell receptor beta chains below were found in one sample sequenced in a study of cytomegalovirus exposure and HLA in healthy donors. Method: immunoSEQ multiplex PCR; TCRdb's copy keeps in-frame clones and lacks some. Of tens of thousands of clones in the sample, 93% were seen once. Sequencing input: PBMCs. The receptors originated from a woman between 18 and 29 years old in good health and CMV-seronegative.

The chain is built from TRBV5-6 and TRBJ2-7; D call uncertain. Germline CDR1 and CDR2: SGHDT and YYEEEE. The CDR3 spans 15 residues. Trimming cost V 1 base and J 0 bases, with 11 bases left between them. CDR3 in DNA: TGTGCCAGCAGCTTGATCCTCGGTAGCTCCTACGAGCAGTACTTC. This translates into CASSLILGSSYEQYF. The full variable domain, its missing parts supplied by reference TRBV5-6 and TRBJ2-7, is DAGVTQSPTHLIKTRGQQVTLRCSPKSGHDTVSWYQQALGQGPQFIFQYYEEEERQRGNFPDRFSGHQFPNYSSELNVNALLLGDSALYLCASSLILGSSYEQYFGPGTRLTVT.

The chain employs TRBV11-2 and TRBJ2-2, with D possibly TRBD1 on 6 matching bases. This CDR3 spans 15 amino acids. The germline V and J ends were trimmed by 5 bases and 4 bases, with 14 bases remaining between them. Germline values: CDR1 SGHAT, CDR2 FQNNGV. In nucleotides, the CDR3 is TGTGCCAGCAGCGGCTTAACAGGGCCCACCGGGGAGCTGTTTTTT. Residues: CASSGLTGPTGELFF.

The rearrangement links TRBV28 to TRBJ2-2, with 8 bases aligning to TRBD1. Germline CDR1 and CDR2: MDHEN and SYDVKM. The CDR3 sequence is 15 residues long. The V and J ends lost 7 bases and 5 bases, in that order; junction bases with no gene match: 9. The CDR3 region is CASKMRDRRTGELFF. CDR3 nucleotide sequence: TGTGCCAGCAAAATGAGGGACAGGAGGACCGGGGAGCTGTTTTTT.

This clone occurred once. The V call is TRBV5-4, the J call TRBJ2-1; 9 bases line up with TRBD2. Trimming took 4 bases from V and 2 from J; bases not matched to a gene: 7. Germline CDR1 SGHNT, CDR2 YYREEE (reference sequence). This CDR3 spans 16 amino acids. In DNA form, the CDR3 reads TGTGCCAGCAGCCAAGACGGGACTAGCCCCTACAATGAGCAGTTCTTC. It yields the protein CASSQDGTSPYNEQFF.

This CDR3 is CASSLNREIEKLFF. In DNA form, the CDR3 reads TGTGCCAGCAGTTTAAACAGGGAGATTGAAAAACTGTTTTTT. The rearrangement joins TRBV28 to TRBJ1-4; a weak D match, TRBD1 (6 bases). Trimming cost V 2 bases and J 7 bases, with 11 bases left between them. Per germline, CDR1 MDHEN and CDR2 SYDVKM. The CDR3 sequence is 14 residues long.

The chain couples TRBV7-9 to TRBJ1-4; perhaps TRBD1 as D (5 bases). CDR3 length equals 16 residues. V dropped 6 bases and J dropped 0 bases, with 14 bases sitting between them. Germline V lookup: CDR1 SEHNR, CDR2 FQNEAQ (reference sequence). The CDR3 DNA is TGTGCCAGCAGGTTAACAGGATTCGCAACTAATGAAAAACTGTTTTTT. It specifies CASRLTGFATNEKLFF.

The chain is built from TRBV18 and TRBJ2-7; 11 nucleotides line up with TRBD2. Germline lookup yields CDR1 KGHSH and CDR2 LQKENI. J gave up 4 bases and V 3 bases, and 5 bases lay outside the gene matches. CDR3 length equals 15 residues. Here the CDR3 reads CASSPKTSGEYEQYF. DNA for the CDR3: TGTGCCAGCTCACCGAAGACTAGCGGGGAGTACGAGCAGTACTTC.

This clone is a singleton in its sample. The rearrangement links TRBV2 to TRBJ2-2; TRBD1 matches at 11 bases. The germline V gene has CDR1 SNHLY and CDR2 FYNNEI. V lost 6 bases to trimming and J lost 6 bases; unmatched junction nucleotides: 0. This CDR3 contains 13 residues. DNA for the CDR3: TGTGCCAGCAGGGGACAGGGGGCCGGGGAGCTGTTTTTT. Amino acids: CASRGQGAGELFF.

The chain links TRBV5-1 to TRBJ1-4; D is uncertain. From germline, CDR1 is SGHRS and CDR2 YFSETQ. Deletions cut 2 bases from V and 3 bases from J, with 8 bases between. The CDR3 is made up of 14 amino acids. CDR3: CASSFSQANEKLFF. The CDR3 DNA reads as TGCGCCAGCAGCTTCTCTCAGGCTAATGAAAAACTGTTTTTT.

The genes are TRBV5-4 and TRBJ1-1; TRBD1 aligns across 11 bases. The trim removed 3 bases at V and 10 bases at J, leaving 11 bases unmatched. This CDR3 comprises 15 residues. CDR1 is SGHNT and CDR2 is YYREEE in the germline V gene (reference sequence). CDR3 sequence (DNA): TGTGCCAGCAGCTCTTTGGGACAGGGGGATTCCACAGCTTTCTTT. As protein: CASSSLGQGDSTAFF.